This TCR beta chain was recorded in a study of blood T cell repertoires in COVID-19. Germline CDR1 MDHEN, CDR2 SYDVKM. This CDR3 spans 15 amino acids. Trimming took off 5 bases at V and 0 bases at J, with 13 bases between the two ends. This table comes from immunoSEQ multiplex PCR, and its TCRdb copy is limited to in-frame clones, with some not included. Among approximately 310,000 clones listed, roughly 90% were seen once. Material for sequencing was PBMCs or T cells enriched from blood (not recorded which). The receptor was isolated from a man aged 55 to 70 who had recovered from COVID-19. This chain links TRBV28 with TRBJ1-1; weak D call: TRBD1 (5 bases). The CDR3 is CASSALQAMNTEAFF. DNA of the CDR3: TGTGCCAGCAGTGCATTACAGGCCATGAACACTGAAGCTTTCTTT.